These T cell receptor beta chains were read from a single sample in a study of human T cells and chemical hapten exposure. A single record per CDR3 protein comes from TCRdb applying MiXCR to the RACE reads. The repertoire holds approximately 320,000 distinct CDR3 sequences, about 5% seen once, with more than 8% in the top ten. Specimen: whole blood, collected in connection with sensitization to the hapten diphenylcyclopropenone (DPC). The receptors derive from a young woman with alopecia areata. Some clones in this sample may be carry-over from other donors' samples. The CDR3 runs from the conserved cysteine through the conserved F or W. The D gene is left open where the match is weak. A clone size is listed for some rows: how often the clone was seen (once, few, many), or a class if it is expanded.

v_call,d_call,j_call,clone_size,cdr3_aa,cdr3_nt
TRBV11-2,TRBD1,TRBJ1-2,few,CASSLDSGTGQFYGYTF,TGTGCCAGCAGCTTAGATTCTGGCACGGGACAGTTCTATGGCTACACCTTC
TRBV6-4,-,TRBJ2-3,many,CASSEGALSTDTQYF,TGTGCCAGCAGTGAGGGTGCATTATCCACAGATACGCAGTATTTT
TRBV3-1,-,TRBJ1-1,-,CASSQVRSGNTEAFF,TGTGCCAGCAGCCAAGTCCGGAGCGGGAACACTGAAGCTTTCTTT
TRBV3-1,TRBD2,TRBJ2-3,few,CASSHRTLAGAGDTQYF,TGTGCCAGCAGCCACCGTACCCTAGCGGGGGCGGGGGATACGCAGTATTTT
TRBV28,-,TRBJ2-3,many,CATAVGGGFLTDTQYF,TGTGCCACCGCCGTAGGGGGGGGCTTTCTAACAGATACGCAGTATTTT
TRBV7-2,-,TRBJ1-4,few,CASSLYGTPTNEKLFF,TGTGCCAGCAGCTTATATGGCACCCCAACTAATGAAAAACTGTTTTTT
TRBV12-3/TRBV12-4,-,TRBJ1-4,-,CASNTQGEKLFF,TGTGCCAGCAACACGCAGGGGGAAAAACTGTTTTTT
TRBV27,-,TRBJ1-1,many,CASSMARNTEAFF,TGTGCCAGCAGTATGGCCCGGAACACTGAAGCTTTCTTT
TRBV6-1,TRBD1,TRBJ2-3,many,CASSEGQGGADTQYF,TGTGCCAGCAGCGAGGGACAGGGTGGCGCAGATACGCAGTATTTT
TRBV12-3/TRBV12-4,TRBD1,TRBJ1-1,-,CASSFSPGQGAPGTEAFF,TGTGCCAGCAGTTTTAGCCCGGGACAGGGGGCGCCTGGGACTGAAGCTTTCTTT